This T cell receptor beta chain was recorded in a study of shared clonotypes between healthy human individuals. The germline CDR1 and CDR2 sequences are SEHNR and FQNEAQ (reference sequence). The ends were cut back, 5 bases at V and 2 bases at J, with 16 bases in the middle. The CDR3 length is 17 residues. TCRdb's table, derived via immunoSEQ multiplex PCR, lists solely in-frame clones and lacks some. The sample has 2 million to 2.5 million clones, about 95% seen once. CD8 cells regarded as naive lacked CD45RO, were positively chosen for CCR7, and omitted terminally differentiated effector memory CD45RA+ cells.

The receptor's source is a young man in good health. This sequence joins TRBV7-9 and TRBJ1-6, with D perhaps matching TRBD1 (6 bases). The sample comprised naive CD8+ T cells sorted from blood. The DNA for the CDR3 is TGTGCCAGCAGCCACAGGGACGCTACGCCCTATAATTCACCCCTCCACTTT. Translating it yields CASSHRDATPYNSPLHF. Complete variable domain (other parts from reference TRBV7-9 and TRBJ1-6): DTGVSQNPRHKITKRGQNVTFRCDPISEHNRLYWYRQTLGQGPEFLTYFQNEAQLEKSRLLSDRFSAERPKGSFSTLEIQRTEQGDSAMYLCASSHRDATPYNSPLHFGNGTRLTVT.